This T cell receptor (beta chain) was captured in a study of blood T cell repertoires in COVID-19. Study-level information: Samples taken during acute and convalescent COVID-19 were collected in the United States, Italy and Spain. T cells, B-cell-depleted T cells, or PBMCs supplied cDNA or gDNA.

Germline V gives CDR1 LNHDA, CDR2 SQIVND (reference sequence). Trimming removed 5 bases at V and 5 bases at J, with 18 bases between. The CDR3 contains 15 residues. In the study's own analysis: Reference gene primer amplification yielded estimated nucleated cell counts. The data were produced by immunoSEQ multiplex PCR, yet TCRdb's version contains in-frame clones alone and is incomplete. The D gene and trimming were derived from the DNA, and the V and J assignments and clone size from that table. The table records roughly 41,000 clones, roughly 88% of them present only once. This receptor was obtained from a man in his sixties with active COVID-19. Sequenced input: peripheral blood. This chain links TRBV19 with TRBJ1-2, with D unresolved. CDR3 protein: CASSFSTGKLYGYTF. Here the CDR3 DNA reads TGTGCCAGTAGTTTTAGTACCGGGAAGTTGTATGGCTACACCTTC.